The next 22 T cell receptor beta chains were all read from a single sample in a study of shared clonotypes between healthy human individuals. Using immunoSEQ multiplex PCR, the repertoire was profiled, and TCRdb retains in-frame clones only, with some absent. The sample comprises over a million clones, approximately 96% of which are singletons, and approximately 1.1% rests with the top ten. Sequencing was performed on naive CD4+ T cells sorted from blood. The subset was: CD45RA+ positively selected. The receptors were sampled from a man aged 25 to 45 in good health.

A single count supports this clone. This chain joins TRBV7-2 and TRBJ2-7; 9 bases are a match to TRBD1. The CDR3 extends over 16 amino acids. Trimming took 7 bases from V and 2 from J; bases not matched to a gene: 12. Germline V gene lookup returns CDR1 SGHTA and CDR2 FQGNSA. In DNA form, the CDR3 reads TGTGCCAGCACCCCTCAAGCAGGACAGGGGACCTACGAGCAGTACTTC. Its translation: CASTPQAGQGTYEQYF.

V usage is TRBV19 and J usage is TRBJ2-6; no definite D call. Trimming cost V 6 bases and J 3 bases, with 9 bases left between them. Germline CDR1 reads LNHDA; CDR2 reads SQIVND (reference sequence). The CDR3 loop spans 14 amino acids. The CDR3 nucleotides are TGTGCCAGTAGCAGGATCGGTGGGGCCAACGTCCTGACTTTC. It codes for CASSRIGGANVLTF.

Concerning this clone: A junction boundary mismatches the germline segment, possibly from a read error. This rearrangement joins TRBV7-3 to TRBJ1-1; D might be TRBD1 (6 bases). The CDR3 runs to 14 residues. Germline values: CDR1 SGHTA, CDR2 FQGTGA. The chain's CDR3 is CASSLTGSDTEAFF. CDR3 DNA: TGTGCCAGCAGCCTAACAGGGAGCGACACTGAAGCTTTCTTT.

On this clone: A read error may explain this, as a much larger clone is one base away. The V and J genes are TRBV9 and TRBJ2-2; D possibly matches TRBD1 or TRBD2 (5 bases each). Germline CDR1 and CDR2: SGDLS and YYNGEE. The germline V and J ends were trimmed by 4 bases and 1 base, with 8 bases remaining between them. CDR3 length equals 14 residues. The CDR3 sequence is CASSLGRNTGELFF. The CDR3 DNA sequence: TGTGCCAGCAGCTTGGGACGGAACACCGGGGAGCTGTTTTTT. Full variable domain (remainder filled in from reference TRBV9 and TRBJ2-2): DSGVTQTPKHLITATGQRVTLRCSPRSGDLSVYWYQQSLDQGLQFLIQYYNGEERAKGNILERFSAQQFPDLHSELNLSSLELGDSALYFCASSLGRNTGELFFGEGSRLTVL.

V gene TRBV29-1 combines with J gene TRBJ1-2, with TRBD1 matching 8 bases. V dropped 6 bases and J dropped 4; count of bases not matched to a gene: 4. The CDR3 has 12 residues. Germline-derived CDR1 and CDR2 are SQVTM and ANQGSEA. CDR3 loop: CSVPGQAYGYTF. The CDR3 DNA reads TGCAGCGTCCCGGGACAGGCCTATGGCTACACCTTC.

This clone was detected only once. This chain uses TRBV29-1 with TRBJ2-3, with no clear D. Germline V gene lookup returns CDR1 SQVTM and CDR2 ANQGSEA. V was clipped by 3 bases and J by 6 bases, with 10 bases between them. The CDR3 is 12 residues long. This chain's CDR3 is CSVEPYGDTQYF. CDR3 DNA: TGCAGCGTTGAGCCGTATGGGGATACGCAGTATTTT.

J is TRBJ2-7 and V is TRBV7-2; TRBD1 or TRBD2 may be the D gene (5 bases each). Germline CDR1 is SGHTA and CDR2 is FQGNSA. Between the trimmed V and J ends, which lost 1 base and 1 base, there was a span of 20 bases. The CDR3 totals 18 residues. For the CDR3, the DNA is TGTGCCAGCAGCTTAGGTCTTGAGGGACGGGTAGGTTCCTACGAGCAGTACTTC. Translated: CASSLGLEGRVGSYEQYF.

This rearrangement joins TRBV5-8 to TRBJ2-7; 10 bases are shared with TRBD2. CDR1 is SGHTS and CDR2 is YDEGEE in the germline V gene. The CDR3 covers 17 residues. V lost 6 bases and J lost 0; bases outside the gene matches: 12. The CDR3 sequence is CASKPGLALLDSYEQYF. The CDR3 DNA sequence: TGTGCCAGCAAACCGGGACTAGCGCTACTCGACTCCTACGAGCAGTACTTC.

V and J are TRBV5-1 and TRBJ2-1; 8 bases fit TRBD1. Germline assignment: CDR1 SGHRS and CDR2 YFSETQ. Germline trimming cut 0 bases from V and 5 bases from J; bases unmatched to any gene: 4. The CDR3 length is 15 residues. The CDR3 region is CASSLGGQADNEQFF. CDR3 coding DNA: TGCGCCAGCAGCTTGGGGGGACAGGCTGACAATGAGCAGTTCTTC.

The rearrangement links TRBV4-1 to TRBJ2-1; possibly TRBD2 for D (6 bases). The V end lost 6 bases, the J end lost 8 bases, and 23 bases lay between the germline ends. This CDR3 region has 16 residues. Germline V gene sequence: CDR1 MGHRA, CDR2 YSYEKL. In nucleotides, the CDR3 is TGCGCCAGCAGGGGACTCCTAGTGTCTCAAACGGATGAGCAGTTCTTC. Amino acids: CASRGLLVSQTDEQFF.

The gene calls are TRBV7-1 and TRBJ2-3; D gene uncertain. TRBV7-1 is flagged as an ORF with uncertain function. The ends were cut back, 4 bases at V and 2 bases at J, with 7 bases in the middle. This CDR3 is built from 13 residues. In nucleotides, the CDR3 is TGTGCCAGCAGCTTAGTTTTCACAGATACGCAGTATTTT. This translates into CASSLVFTDTQYF.

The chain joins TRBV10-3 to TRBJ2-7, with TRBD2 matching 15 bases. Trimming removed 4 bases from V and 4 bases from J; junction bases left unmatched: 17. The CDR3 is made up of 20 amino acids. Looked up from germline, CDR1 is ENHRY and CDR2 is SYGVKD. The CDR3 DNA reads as TGTGCCATCAGTGCACTGCCCCCAGGACTAGCGGGAGGGCCACGATACGAGCAGTACTTC. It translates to CAISALPPGLAGGPRYEQYF.

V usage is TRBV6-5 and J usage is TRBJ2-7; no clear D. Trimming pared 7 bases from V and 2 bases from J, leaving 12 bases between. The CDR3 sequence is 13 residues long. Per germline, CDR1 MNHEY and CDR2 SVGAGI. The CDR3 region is CASKSRATYEQYF. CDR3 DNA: TGTGCCAGCAAAAGTAGGGCTACCTACGAGCAGTACTTC.

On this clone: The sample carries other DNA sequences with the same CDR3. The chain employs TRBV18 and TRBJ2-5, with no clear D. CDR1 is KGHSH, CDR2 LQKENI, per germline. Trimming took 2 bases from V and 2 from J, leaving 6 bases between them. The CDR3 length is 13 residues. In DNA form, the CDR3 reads TGTGCCAGCTCACCAAGGAGTCAAGAGACCCAGTACTTC. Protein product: CASSPRSQETQYF.

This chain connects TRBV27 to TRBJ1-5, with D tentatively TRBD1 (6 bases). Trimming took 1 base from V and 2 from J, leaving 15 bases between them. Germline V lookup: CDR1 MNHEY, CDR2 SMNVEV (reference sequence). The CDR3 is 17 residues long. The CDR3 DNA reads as TGTGCCAGCAGTTTATTGGGGGCGAGTGTTGGCAATCAGCCCCAGCATTTT. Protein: CASSLLGASVGNQPQHF.

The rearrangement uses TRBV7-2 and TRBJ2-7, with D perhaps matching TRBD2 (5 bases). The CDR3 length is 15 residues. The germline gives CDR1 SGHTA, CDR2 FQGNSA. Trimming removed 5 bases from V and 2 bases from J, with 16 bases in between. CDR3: CASSTRGAATYEQYF. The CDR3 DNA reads TGTGCCAGCAGCACCCGGGGAGCAGCGACCTACGAGCAGTACTTC.

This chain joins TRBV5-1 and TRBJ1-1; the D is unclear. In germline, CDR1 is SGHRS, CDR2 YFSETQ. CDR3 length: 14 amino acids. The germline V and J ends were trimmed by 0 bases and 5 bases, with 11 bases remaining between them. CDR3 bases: TGCGCCAGCAGCTTGGGCCAGACTGGGACTGAAGCTTTCTTT. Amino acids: CASSLGQTGTEAFF.

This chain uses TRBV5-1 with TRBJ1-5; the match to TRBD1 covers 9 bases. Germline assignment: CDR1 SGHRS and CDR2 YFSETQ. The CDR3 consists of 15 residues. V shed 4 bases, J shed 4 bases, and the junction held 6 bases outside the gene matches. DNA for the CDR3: TGCGCCAGCAGCGTTGCCGGGACAGGGAATCAGCCCCAGCATTTT. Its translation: CASSVAGTGNQPQHF.

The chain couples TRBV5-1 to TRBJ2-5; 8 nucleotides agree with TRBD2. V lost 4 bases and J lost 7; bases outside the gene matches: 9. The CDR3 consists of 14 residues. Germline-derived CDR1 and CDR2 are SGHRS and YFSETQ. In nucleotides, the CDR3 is TGCGCCAGCAGCCTCATCGGGGCGGGGGGGACCCAGTACTTC. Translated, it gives CASSLIGAGGTQYF. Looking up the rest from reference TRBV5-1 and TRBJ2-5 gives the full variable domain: KAGVTQTPRYLIKTRGQQVTLSCSPISGHRSVSWYQQTPGQGLQFLFEYFSETQRNKGNFPGRFSGRQFSNSRSEMNVSTLELGDSALYLCASSLIGAGGTQYFGPGTRLLVL.

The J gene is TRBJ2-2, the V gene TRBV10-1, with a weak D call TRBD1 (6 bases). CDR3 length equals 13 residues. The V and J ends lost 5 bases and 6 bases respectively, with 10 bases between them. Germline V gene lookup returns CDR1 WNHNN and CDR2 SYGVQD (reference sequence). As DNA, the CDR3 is TGCGCCAGCAGTAAAACAGGGTCCGGGGAGCTGTTTTTT. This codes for CASSKTGSGELFF.

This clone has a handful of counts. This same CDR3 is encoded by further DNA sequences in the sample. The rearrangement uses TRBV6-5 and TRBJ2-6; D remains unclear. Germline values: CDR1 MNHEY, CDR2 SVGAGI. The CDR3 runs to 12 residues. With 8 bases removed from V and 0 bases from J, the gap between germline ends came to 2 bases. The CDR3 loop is CASRSGANVLTF. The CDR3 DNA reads TGTGCCAGCCGCTCTGGGGCCAACGTCCTGACTTTC.

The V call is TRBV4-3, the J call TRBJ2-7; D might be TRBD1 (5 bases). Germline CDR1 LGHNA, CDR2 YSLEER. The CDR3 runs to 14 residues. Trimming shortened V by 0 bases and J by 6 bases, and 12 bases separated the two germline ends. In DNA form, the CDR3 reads TGCGCCAGCAGCCAAGATACCCTAGGGGCCGAGCAGTACTTC. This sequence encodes CASSQDTLGAEQYF.